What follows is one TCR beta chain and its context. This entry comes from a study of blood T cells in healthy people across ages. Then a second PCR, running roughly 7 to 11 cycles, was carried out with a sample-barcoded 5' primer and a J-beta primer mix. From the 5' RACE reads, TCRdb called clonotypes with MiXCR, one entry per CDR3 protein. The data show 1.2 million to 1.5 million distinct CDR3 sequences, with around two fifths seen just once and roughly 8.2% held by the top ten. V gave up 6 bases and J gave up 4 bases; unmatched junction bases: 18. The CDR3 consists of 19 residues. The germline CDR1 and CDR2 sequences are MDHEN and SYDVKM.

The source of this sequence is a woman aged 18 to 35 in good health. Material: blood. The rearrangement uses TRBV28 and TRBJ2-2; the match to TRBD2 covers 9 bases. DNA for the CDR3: TGTGCCAGCAGCCGTACCTGGGGGCTAGCGGGGATTAGCACCGGGGAGCTGTTTTTT. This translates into CASSRTWGLAGISTGELFF.